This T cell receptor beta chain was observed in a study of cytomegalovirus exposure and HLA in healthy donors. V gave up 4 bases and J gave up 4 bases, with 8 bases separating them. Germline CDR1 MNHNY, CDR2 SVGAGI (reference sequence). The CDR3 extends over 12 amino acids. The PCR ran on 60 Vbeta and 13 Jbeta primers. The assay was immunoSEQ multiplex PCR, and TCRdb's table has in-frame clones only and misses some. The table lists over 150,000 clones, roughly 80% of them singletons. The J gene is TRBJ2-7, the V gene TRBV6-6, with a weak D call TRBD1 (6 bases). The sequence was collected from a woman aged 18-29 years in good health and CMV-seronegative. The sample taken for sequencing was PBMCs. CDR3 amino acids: CASSFDRYEQYF. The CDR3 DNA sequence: TGTGCCAGCAGTTTCGACAGGTACGAGCAGTACTTC.